Listed here are 22 T cell receptor beta chains from one sample, sequenced in a study of cytomegalovirus exposure and HLA in healthy donors. Produced via immunoSEQ multiplex PCR; TCRdb's table is partial and in-frame only. Found here are over 150,000 clones, approximately 81% of them singletons; the top ten hold 16%. Input material: PBMCs. These receptors all stem from a man aged 18 to 29 in good health and CMV-seropositive.

The chain uses TRBV5-1 and TRBJ1-1; D might be TRBD1 (5 bases). V was cut by 4 bases and J by 0 bases, with 10 bases left in between. Germline V lookup: CDR1 SGHRS, CDR2 YFSETQ. CDR3 length equals 14 residues. The DNA for the CDR3 is TGCGCCAGCAGCGCCAGACAGTTGAACACTGAAGCTTTCTTT. It yields the protein CASSARQLNTEAFF.

Many counts were recorded for this clone. The V call is TRBV6-1, the J call TRBJ2-7; D is undetermined. Per germline, CDR1 MNHNS and CDR2 SASEGT. This CDR3 has 13 amino acids. V shed 3 bases and J shed 3 bases, with 9 bases lying between them. The CDR3 nucleotides read TGTGCCAGCAGTGATCCGCGGTTCTACGAGCAGTACTTC. Translation: CASSDPRFYEQYF.

This clone was recorded a few times. J is TRBJ1-5 and V is TRBV19; TRBD1 agrees at 7 bases. Unmatched junction bases numbered 10, after V lost 5 bases and J lost 6 bases. The CDR3 extends over 15 amino acids. Germline lookup yields CDR1 LNHDA and CDR2 SQIVND (reference sequence). CDR3 in DNA: TGTGCCAGTAGTTCCTACTCGCGACAGGGTCAGCCCCAGCATTTT. Its protein is CASSSYSRQGQPQHF.

V usage is TRBV18 and J usage is TRBJ2-7; 16 positions agree with TRBD2. CDR3 size: 15 residues. Per germline, CDR1 KGHSH and CDR2 LQKENI. V was pared by 2 bases and J by 6 bases, with 1 base of the junction left unmatched. CDR3 residues: CASSPGTSGGVEQYF. CDR3 DNA: TGTGCCAGCTCACCAGGGACTAGCGGGGGGGTCGAGCAGTACTTC.

The chain is built from TRBV2 and TRBJ2-7; TRBD2 matches at 8 bases. The CDR3 is made up of 15 amino acids. CDR1 SNHLY and CDR2 FYNNEI come from the germline V gene. The V segment lost 1 base and the J segment 4 bases; nucleotides outside the gene matches: 6. The CDR3 DNA reads as TGTGCCAGCAGTGAAGGGGGCGGGAGGACGTACGAGCAGTACTTC. It is translated as CASSEGGGRTYEQYF.

The chain uses TRBV6-5 and TRBJ1-1, with 7 bases identical to TRBD1. Germline lookup yields CDR1 MNHEY and CDR2 SVGAGI. The CDR3 extends over 14 amino acids. With 10 bases clipped from V and 1 base from J, the junction kept 9 bases outside the gene matches. This CDR3 is CAIGRRQGNTEAFF. The CDR3, as DNA: TGTGCCATTGGGAGGAGACAGGGGAACACTGAAGCTTTCTTT.

The genes are TRBV5-6 and TRBJ2-2, with unresolved D. The CDR3 is 16 amino acids. Deletions cut 4 bases from V and 7 bases from J, with 20 bases between. CDR1 and CDR2 (germline): SGHDT, YYEEEE. CDR3 sequence: CASSPRSGMRGGELFF. CDR3 coding DNA: TGTGCCAGCAGCCCGAGGAGTGGCATGCGTGGCGGGGAGCTGTTTTTT.

The gene calls are TRBV6-1 and TRBJ2-7, with 8 bases matching TRBD2. Looked up from germline, CDR1 is MNHNS and CDR2 is SASEGT. The CDR3 loop spans 15 amino acids. V shed 5 bases and J 1 base; nucleotides not matched to a gene: 7. CDR3 nucleotide sequence: TGTGCCAGCAGTAGCCTAGGCGGGGGGTCCTACGAGCAGTACTTC. Translated: CASSSLGGGSYEQYF.

The J gene is TRBJ1-5, the V gene TRBV27; 9 bases are a match to TRBD1. Per the germline V gene, CDR1 is MNHEY and CDR2 is SMNVEV (reference sequence). The CDR3 runs to 16 residues. The V and J ends lost 5 bases and 6 bases, in that order; junction bases with no gene match: 11. CDR3 loop: CASSPQRLTGGQPQHF. The CDR3 DNA reads as TGTGCCAGCAGTCCCCAAAGGTTGACAGGGGGTCAGCCCCAGCATTTT.

V and J are TRBV6-5 and TRBJ1-2, with D possibly being TRBD1 (5 bases). The germline gives CDR1 MNHEY, CDR2 SVGAGI. Trimming pared 0 bases from V and 4 bases from J, leaving 15 bases between. This CDR3 comprises 16 residues. CDR3 in DNA: TGTGCCAGCAGTTACTCGAATACAGGCTCTCTCTATGGCTACACCTTC. This translates into CASSYSNTGSLYGYTF.

The chain employs TRBV28 and TRBJ2-5, with 8 bases fitting TRBD2. The V gene's germline CDR1 is MDHEN and CDR2 SYDVKM. CDR3 length: 13 residues. Trimming took 7 bases from V and 5 from J; bases not matched to a gene: 6. The CDR3 coding sequence is TGTGCCAGCAAGGCGGGGGGCTGGGAGACCCAGTACTTC. Translating gives CASKAGGWETQYF.

V and J are TRBV6-1 and TRBJ2-7; no firm D call. CDR1 and CDR2 from the germline V gene are MNHNS and SASEGT. There are 14 residues in the CDR3. Deletions cut 2 bases from V and 2 bases from J, with 10 bases between. CDR3 sequence reads: CASSESTPTYEQYF. The CDR3 DNA is TGTGCCAGCAGTGAATCGACACCGACCTACGAGCAGTACTTC.

The J gene is TRBJ1-1, the V gene TRBV19, with unresolved D. Trimming took 3 bases from V and 2 from J, leaving 4 bases between them. This CDR3 spans 12 amino acids. The germline V gene has CDR1 LNHDA and CDR2 SQIVND (reference sequence). CDR3 nucleotide sequence: TGTGCCAGTAGTATCCTCAACACTGAAGCTTTCTTT. Translated, it gives CASSILNTEAFF.

V usage is TRBV30 and J usage is TRBJ1-3; maybe TRBD1 (5 bases). V lost 2 bases, J lost 5 bases, and 10 bases lay in between. This CDR3 spans 13 amino acids. Germline V gene sequence: CDR1 GTSNPN, CDR2 SVGIG (reference sequence). The CDR3 sequence: CAWSRGSRNTIYF. The CDR3 nucleotides read TGTGCCTGGAGTAGGGGCAGTAGAAACACCATATATTTT.

The chain joins TRBV2 to TRBJ2-1; TRBD2 matches at 7 bases. The junction had 7 bases not matched to a gene; V was cut back by 6 bases and J by 2 bases. This CDR3 has 15 amino acids. Germline V gives CDR1 SNHLY, CDR2 FYNNEI. The CDR3 reads CASSLREHPYNEQFF. DNA of the CDR3: TGTGCCAGCAGCCTGCGGGAGCACCCCTACAATGAGCAGTTCTTC. Together with reference TRBV2 and TRBJ2-1, the CDR3 gives the full variable domain: EPEVTQTPSHQVTQMGQEVILRCVPISNHLYFYWYRQILGQKVEFLVSFYNNEISEKSEIFDDQFSVERPDGSNFTLKIRSTKLEDSAMYFCASSLREHPYNEQFFGPGTRLTVL.

The rearrangement links TRBV7-8 to TRBJ2-3, with D uncertain. Germline V gene lookup returns CDR1 SGHVS and CDR2 FQNEAQ. The ends were cut back, 4 bases at V and 4 bases at J, with 3 bases in the middle. The CDR3 contains 11 residues. CDR3 region: CASSSADTQYF. The CDR3 DNA sequence: TGTGCCAGCAGCTCCGCAGATACGCAGTATTTT. Together with reference TRBV7-8 and TRBJ2-3, the CDR3 gives the full variable domain: GAGVSQSPRYKVAKRGQDVALRCDPISGHVSLFWYQQALGQGPEFLTYFQNEAQLDKSGLPSDRFFAERPEGSVSTLKIQRTQQEDSAVYLCASSSADTQYFGPGTRLTVL.

This clone was recorded only once. The chain combines TRBV5-6 with TRBJ2-2, with a weak D call TRBD2 (6 bases). The CDR3 covers 14 residues. Trimming left V 5 bases short and J 1 base short, with 9 bases between. The germline gives CDR1 SGHDT, CDR2 YYEEEE. CDR3 bases: TGTGCCAGCAGTTACGGGGGGAACACCGGGGAGCTGTTTTTT. This encodes CASSYGGNTGELFF.

The CDR3 spells CASRRAGYQETQYF. The CDR3 DNA is TGTGCCAGCAGGCGAGCGGGATACCAAGAGACCCAGTACTTC. The V and J genes are TRBV6-1 and TRBJ2-5, with 7 bases lining up with TRBD2. Germline V lookup: CDR1 MNHNS, CDR2 SASEGT. After removal of 6 bases from V and 0 bases from J, the junction contained 4 bases not matched to a gene. The length of the CDR3 is 14 residues.

This clone was recorded once. CDR3 coding DNA: TGTGCCAGCAGTTATACAGACAGGGTCAGCGAGCAGTACTTC. This translates into CASSYTDRVSEQYF. The chain employs TRBV6-5 and TRBJ2-7, with 7 nucleotides matching TRBD1. Germline trimming cut 3 bases from V and 6 bases from J; bases unmatched to any gene: 8. This CDR3 contains 14 residues. The germline gives CDR1 MNHEY, CDR2 SVGAGI.

The genes are TRBV4-1 and TRBJ2-2, with 9 bases that match TRBD1. Germline assignment: CDR1 MGHRA and CDR2 YSYEKL. The length of the CDR3 is 18 residues. J was trimmed by 1 base and V by 0 bases; bases with no gene match: 6. In DNA form, the CDR3 reads TGCGCCAGCAGCCAAGAATACCCGGGACAGGGGAACACCGGGGAGCTGTTTTTT. Translation gives CASSQEYPGQGNTGELFF.

The chain uses TRBV6-1 and TRBJ2-7; maybe TRBD2 (6 bases). This CDR3 is built from 15 residues. The V and J ends lost 5 bases and 0 bases respectively, with 14 bases between them. Per the germline V gene, CDR1 is MNHNS and CDR2 is SASEGT. CDR3 bases: TGTGCCAGCAGTTTAGAGATAGCGGTCTCCTACGAGCAGTACTTC. Its protein product is CASSLEIAVSYEQYF.

V gene TRBV6-5 combines with J gene TRBJ2-1, with TRBD2 matching over 15 bases. The CDR3 sequence is 14 residues long. V was clipped by 8 bases and J by 12 bases; unmatched bases: 8. The V gene's germline CDR1 is MNHEY and CDR2 SVGAGI. CDR3 DNA sequence: TGTGCCAGCGGACTAGCGGGAGGGTCCGGGGGGCAGTTCTTC. This codes for CASGLAGGSGGQFF.